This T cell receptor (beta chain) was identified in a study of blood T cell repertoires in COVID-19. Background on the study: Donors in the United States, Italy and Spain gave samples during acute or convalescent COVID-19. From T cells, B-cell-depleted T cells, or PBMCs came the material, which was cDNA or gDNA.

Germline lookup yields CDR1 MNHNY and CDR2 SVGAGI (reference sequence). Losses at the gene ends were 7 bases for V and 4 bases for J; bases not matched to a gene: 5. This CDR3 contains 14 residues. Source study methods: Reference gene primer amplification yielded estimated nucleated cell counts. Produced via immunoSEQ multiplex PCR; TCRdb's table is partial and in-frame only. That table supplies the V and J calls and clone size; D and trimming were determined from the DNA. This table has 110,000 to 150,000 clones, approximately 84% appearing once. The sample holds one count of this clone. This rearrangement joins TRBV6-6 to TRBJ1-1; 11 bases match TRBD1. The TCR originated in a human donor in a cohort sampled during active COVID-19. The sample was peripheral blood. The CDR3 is CASTQGTGGTEAFF. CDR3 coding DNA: TGTGCCAGCACTCAAGGGACAGGGGGCACTGAAGCTTTCTTT.